The present TCR beta chain was sequenced within a study of shared clonotypes between healthy human individuals (dated by TCRdb to about 2020). As for the study more broadly: The cohort included a few men and two women between 18 and 49 years of age. For each donor, three plates each were used for CD4 naive and CD4 memory, two plates were used for CD8 naive, and one plate was used for CD8 memory. To estimate repertoire size and how much clonotype sharing occurs between individuals, the study deeply sequenced the blood TCR repertoires of about five healthy adults. Different laboratories and diverse techniques were used to prepare libraries and sequence TCR repertoires, to increase sequencing depth and limit assay-specific biases. Leukapheresis yielded between about 0.9 and 9.5 billion PBMCs per donor. Results the study describes overall, beyond this receptor: Larger estimated clonotype richness was generally found for naive subsets than for memory subsets. Because the study included a small number of donors, the genetic and exposure-history diversity represented was limited. Based on pairwise subsampling, the degree of clonotype sharing among donors was expected to be affected by sequencing depth. Around 5% of naive CD4, 3.5% of naive CD8, roughly 2.5% of memory CD4, and around 0.42% of memory CD8 clonotypes were shared across several donors. Even with the large sequencing depth, rarefaction of the sorted-subset datasets indicated that sequencing was incomplete. Compared with non-shared clonotypes, the clonotypes found in all four sorted-subset donors had higher generation probabilities. Only blood was sampled, and tissue TCR repertoires likely differ from those in blood.

Healthy HIV-negative adults with no recently reported acute infections or vaccinations were included as donors. Only Caucasian adults living in Nashville, Tennessee, USA were represented among the donors. CD4+ T cells were enriched by magnetic negative selection, after which naive cells were positively selected on CD45RA and the negative fraction was taken as the memory subset. Blood was obtained by leukapheresis, after which PBMCs were separated by Ficoll-Histopaque density gradient centrifugation and cryopreserved in liquid nitrogen vapor phase. Analytical flow cytometry was used to check the purity and quantity of each magnetically sorted T cell population. Genomic DNA was isolated from every sorted fraction and measured by UV absorbance on a Nanodrop 2000c. Concerning this clone: The specificity of this receptor is unknown. Base-call qualities are not available, and no considerably larger clone is one nucleotide away.

TCR CDR3 regions were amplified from genomic DNA by multiplex PCR using the deep immunoSEQ assay. Genomic DNA extracted from each cell subset was distributed evenly over all wells of several immunoSEQ 96-well plates, and each plate served as one replicate. For sorted subsets, each replicate PCR was loaded with around 220 ng genomic DNA, equivalent to roughly 30,000 T cell genomes. Purified libraries were measured with a Qubit 3.0 fluorometer, size-checked on a Bioanalyzer 2100, and measured again with the KAPA Library Quantification kit. Every immunoSEQ 96-well plate was sequenced on a dedicated single-read 150-cycle Illumina NextSeq 550 flow cell. As for the original processing: Because the immunoSEQ output included only junctional sequences and no quality scores, the filtering could not be the same as the filtering used for full-length reads. To assign V/J genes and CDR3, sequences were annotated using PyIR, a Python wrapper for IgBLAST v1.9, with IMGT germline references. Reads with weak V/J assignments (E-value above 1e-6), missing CDR3, stop codons, out-of-frame junctions, or ambiguous translated residues were removed. V3J clonotypes were defined by identical inferred V gene, J gene, and CDR3 amino acid sequence. The percentage overlap between two repertoires was calculated by dividing the number of shared unique clonotypes by the size of the smaller repertoire. Repertoire richness was assessed with RTK rarefaction, the Chao1 estimator, and Recon v2.1 estimates of unobserved clonotypes. OLGA was used to compute generation probabilities for all TCRbeta clonotypes that the gDNA method yielded from four donors. TCRdb limited this immuneACCESS table to in-frame rearrangements with V and J called. A share of clones is missing; checked studies link under half to unresolved V genes, and the rest is unexplained. The D gene and trimming were derived from the DNA, and the V and J assignments and clone size from that table. Within this sample are under 600,000 clones, with 97% of them counted one time only. The top ten clones comprise roughly 0.055% of the sample.

Sequencing was performed on naive CD4+ T cells sorted from blood. Read against the paper, the sample's cell subset or site label means: CD45RA+ positively selected. The origin of this receptor is a woman aged 25 to 39 in good health.

The CDR3 here reads CASSRGQANYEQYF. The DNA reads TGTGCCAGCAGCCGGGGACAGGCTAACTACGAGCAGTACTTC. The chain is encoded by TRBV28 joined to TRBJ2-7; TRBD1 aligns with 8 central bases. From V the trimming removes 6 bases and from J it removes 3 bases, while the gene matches leave 7 bases of the junction unaccounted for. The CDR3 spans 14 residues, from the cysteine through the phenylalanine. Only CDR3 DNA remains: 42 bases, in frame from the first base. CDR1 and CDR2 are drawn from the germline V gene: MDHEN, SYDVKM.